A single sample is the source of the 22 T cell receptor beta chains below, sequenced in a study of blood T cells in healthy people across ages. PCR was performed a second time for roughly 7 to 11 cycles using a sample-barcoded 5' primer and a J-beta primer mix. Each CDR3 protein is one row after TCRdb ran MiXCR on the 5' RACE reads. The sample has 1,300,000 or so distinct CDR3 sequences; roughly 64% are singletons. The sequencing input was blood. The receptors stem from a man between 18 and 29 years old in good health.

This clonotype turned up a few times. The chain joins TRBV29-1 to TRBJ2-3, with D possibly being TRBD2 (7 bases). Trimming took 3 bases from V and 4 from J, leaving 14 bases between them. The CDR3 has 14 amino acids. Germline CDR1 reads SQVTM; CDR2 reads ANQGSEA. CDR3 sequence (DNA): TGCAGCGTTGATATCGGGGGGCAAGCAGATACGCAGTATTTT. It encodes CSVDIGGQADTQYF.

This clonotype was seen more than once but under ten times. V gene TRBV6-1 combines with J gene TRBJ2-7; possibly TRBD1 or TRBD2 for D (5 bases each). V gave up 6 bases and J gave up 3 bases, with 12 bases separating them. The CDR3 consists of 13 residues. Germline CDR1 reads MNHNS; CDR2 reads SASEGT. The CDR3 loop reads CASRTGTGYEQYF. The CDR3, as DNA: TGTGCCAGCAGAACCGGGACGGGCTACGAGCAGTACTTC.

This clonotype is a singleton in its sample. The rearrangement joins TRBV29-1 to TRBJ1-5, with TRBD1 identical over 9 bases. The trim removed 7 bases at V and 6 bases at J, leaving 10 bases unmatched. This CDR3 region has 14 residues. Per the germline V gene, CDR1 is SQVTM and CDR2 is ANQGSEA. In DNA, the CDR3 is TGCAGCGCCCCGGGACAGGGAATTTTTCAGCCCCAGCATTTT. This encodes CSAPGQGIFQPQHF.

This clonotype has a count of ten or more. The V call is TRBV7-2, the J call TRBJ2-5; 9 bases align to TRBD2. The V segment lost 4 bases and the J segment 4 bases; nucleotides outside the gene matches: 4. Germline CDR1 and CDR2: SGHTA and FQGNSA. This CDR3 region has 14 residues. CDR3 region: CASSSGLARETQYF. The CDR3 DNA reads as TGTGCCAGCAGCTCCGGACTAGCGCGAGAGACCCAGTACTTC.

There are many counts of this clonotype. V and J are TRBV29-1 and TRBJ2-7; 12 nucleotides line up with TRBD2. From germline, CDR1 is SQVTM and CDR2 ANQGSEA. Trimming at V came to 1 base and at J to 4 bases, leaving 2 bases not matched to a gene. The CDR3 has 14 residues. The CDR3 DNA follows: TGCAGCGTTGAAGGGCTAGCGGGAGGGTACGAGCAGTACTTC. Encoded protein: CSVEGLAGGYEQYF.

The gene calls are TRBV2 and TRBJ1-2; TRBD1 is a possible D gene (6 bases). This CDR3 has 13 residues. V gave up 6 bases and J gave up 8 bases, with 16 bases separating them. Germline CDR1 is SNHLY and CDR2 is FYNNEI. CDR3 region: CASRSTGIGGYTF. CDR3 DNA: TGTGCCAGCAGATCTACAGGGATCGGCGGCTACACCTTC.

This clonotype appeared once. The J gene is TRBJ1-1, the V gene TRBV18, with D hard to call. This CDR3 is 13 amino acids long. Germline V gives CDR1 KGHSH, CDR2 LQKENI. V was trimmed by 2 bases and J by 2 bases, leaving 6 bases between them. CDR3 DNA sequence: TGTGCCAGCTCACCAGAGGGAAACACTGAAGCTTTCTTT. Amino acids: CASSPEGNTEAFF.

The chain uses TRBV6-5 and TRBJ1-4; D might be TRBD1 (5 bases). Looked up from germline, CDR1 is MNHEY and CDR2 is SVGAGI. Trimming cost V 6 bases and J 0 bases, with 14 bases left between them. The CDR3 covers 16 residues. In nucleotides, the CDR3 is TGTGCCAGCAGACCCGATGCGGGACCAACTAATGAAAAACTGTTTTTT. Protein sequence: CASRPDAGPTNEKLFF.

A single count supports this clonotype. The genes are TRBV5-1 and TRBJ2-5; no definite D call. The CDR3 contains 15 residues. The germline V and J ends were trimmed by 2 bases and 1 base, with 12 bases remaining between them. Germline CDR1 is SGHRS and CDR2 is YFSETQ. The CDR3 DNA follows: TGCGCCAGCAGCTTAGCCGGAGTCCTCCAAGAGACCCAGTACTTC. Translating gives CASSLAGVLQETQYF.

The chain joins TRBV4-3 to TRBJ2-1; 11 bases are shared with TRBD1. V was clipped by 1 base and J by 6 bases; unmatched bases: 5. The length of the CDR3 is 16 residues. The germline CDR1 and CDR2 sequences are LGHNA and YSLEER. The CDR3 DNA follows: TGCGCCAGCAGCCAAGGGACAGGGGGCGTCAGCAATGAGCAGTTCTTC. Translation: CASSQGTGGVSNEQFF.

A few counts support this clonotype. The rearrangement uses TRBV4-1 and TRBJ2-2; D is unresolved. This CDR3 contains 14 residues. In germline, CDR1 is MGHRA, CDR2 YSYEKL. Trimming removed 1 base at V and 1 base at J, with 4 bases between. CDR3 sequence: CASSQGQNTGELFF. CDR3 nucleotides: TGCGCCAGCAGCCAAGGACAGAACACCGGGGAGCTGTTTTTT.

J is TRBJ2-6 and V is TRBV11-2; possibly TRBD1 for D (6 bases). The CDR3 length is 17 residues. Germline V gene data show CDR1 as SGHAT and CDR2 as FQNNGV. V was clipped by 1 base and J by 4 bases, with 14 bases between them. CDR3 sequence reads: CASSLVRGGAGANVLTF. DNA of the CDR3: TGTGCCAGCAGCTTAGTCCGAGGGGGTGCAGGGGCCAACGTCCTGACTTTC.

This chain's CDR3 is CASSQDLGNGYTF. The CDR3, as DNA: TGTGCCAGCAGCCAAGATCTGGGCAATGGCTACACCTTC. V and J are TRBV14 and TRBJ1-2; D is unresolved. Trimming removed 0 bases from V and 6 bases from J, with 8 bases in between. Per the germline V gene, CDR1 is SGHDN and CDR2 is FVKESK. The CDR3 length is 13 residues.

V and J are TRBV12-3 or TRBV12-4 and TRBJ2-5; D uncertain. The germline V and J ends were trimmed by 8 bases and 3 bases, with 19 bases remaining between them. CDR3 length: 15 residues. CDR3 loop: CASGSLGYLKETQYF. The DNA for the CDR3 is TGTGCCAGCGGGTCCCTGGGATACCTGAAAGAGACCCAGTACTTC.

This clonotype was picked up a small number of times. The CDR3 loop is CASTLGGAAYNEQFF. The DNA for the CDR3 is TGTGCCAGCACCCTAGGTGGGGCCGCCTACAATGAGCAGTTCTTC. This chain links TRBV27 with TRBJ2-1, with D possibly TRBD1 on 5 matching bases. Trimming removed 7 bases at V and 2 bases at J, with 15 bases between. This CDR3 comprises 15 residues. CDR1 is MNHEY and CDR2 is SMNVEV in the germline V gene (reference sequence).

The chain is built from TRBV12-3 or TRBV12-4 and TRBJ1-5; TRBD1 agrees at 8 bases. CDR3 length equals 14 residues. V was clipped by 7 bases and J by 5 bases; unmatched bases: 7. The CDR3: CASTFTGGDQPQHF. DNA of the CDR3: TGTGCCAGCACCTTTACAGGGGGGGATCAGCCCCAGCATTTT.

This clonotype has only a few counts. This chain joins TRBV11-2 and TRBJ2-6; D is undetermined. V lost 1 base and J 6 bases, leaving 10 bases between the germline ends. In germline, CDR1 is SGHAT, CDR2 FQNNGV. The CDR3 runs to 15 residues. The CDR3 DNA reads as TGTGCCAGCAGCTTAGGGACCTCCCAGGCCAACGTCCTGACTTTC. Protein product: CASSLGTSQANVLTF.

The chain recombines TRBV18 with TRBJ1-4; 7 nucleotides agree with TRBD1. V dropped 2 bases and J dropped 11; count of bases not matched to a gene: 5. The germline CDR1 and CDR2 sequences are KGHSH and LQKENI. The CDR3 sequence is 13 residues long. The CDR3 coding sequence is TGTGCCAGCTCACCAACCGTGACAGGGAAACTGTTTTTT. Translation: CASSPTVTGKLFF.

The CDR3 DNA follows: TGCAGTGCTGTCATCTCTGGGGCCAACGTCCTGACTTTC. Its protein product is CSAVISGANVLTF. The chain has TRBV20-1 and TRBJ2-6; the D is unclear. The CDR3 has 13 residues. CDR1 is DFQATT and CDR2 is SNEGSKA in the germline V gene (reference sequence). V gave up 5 bases and J gave up 0 bases, with 5 bases separating them.

The J gene is TRBJ2-5, the V gene TRBV6-5; the match to TRBD1 covers 8 bases. The CDR3 is 16 amino acids. V lost 2 bases, J lost 5 bases, and 10 bases stayed unmatched. The V gene's germline CDR1 is MNHEY and CDR2 SVGAGI. The CDR3 reads CASSYAAGGSDETQYF. As DNA, the CDR3 is TGTGCCAGCAGTTACGCGGCAGGGGGCTCTGATGAGACCCAGTACTTC.

The chain links TRBV6-2 or TRBV6-3 to TRBJ1-1, with D maybe TRBD1 (6 bases). Trimming stripped 5 bases from V and 6 bases from J, with 16 bases between. Germline V CDR1 and CDR2: MNHEY, SVGEGT. CDR3 size: 14 residues. In nucleotides, the CDR3 is TGTGCCAGCAGTGAACAGGGCATTGGGGCTGAAGCTTTCTTT. Amino acid sequence: CASSEQGIGAEAFF.

This clonotype was counted between two and nine times. The chain has TRBV27 and TRBJ1-2; possibly TRBD1 for D (5 bases). V lost 0 bases and J 4 bases, leaving 9 bases between the germline ends. This CDR3 is built from 14 residues. CDR1 and CDR2 from the germline V gene are MNHEY and SMNVEV (reference sequence). CDR3 DNA: TGTGCCAGCAGTTTATCTGCAGGGACCTATGGCTACACCTTC. Protein product: CASSLSAGTYGYTF.